The source of this T cell receptor (beta chain) is a study of T cell repertoires in aging, cancer and after chemotherapy (dated by TCRdb to the late 2010s). Regarding the research as a whole: Six donor age groups were covered, ranging from 30 or younger up to 70 or older, and each group contained at least three individuals. In the solid tumor group, the paired samples taken before and after chemotherapy came from brain tumor (glioblastoma) patients given temozolomide-based therapy. A cohort of 220 or so cancer patients (around 94 with hematological and around 120 with solid cancers) was assembled, and 100 or so healthy donors were included as a reference group. The full dataset contained several million TCR reads. The study profiled peripheral blood TCR beta repertoires from healthy donors and cancer patients to examine immunoaging and T cell reconstitution after chemotherapy. Study-wide conclusions, independent of this receptor: Compared with age-matched healthy donors, untreated patients with hematological or solid cancers had significantly lower TCR diversity and higher clonality in blood. In healthy donors, the drop in TCR diversity with age came mainly from a loss of richness, whereas in cancer patients a loss of evenness also played a part. According to the authors, the repertoire data do not allow conclusions to be drawn about immunological memory after chemotherapy. Median generation probability increased over the chemotherapy interval in both cancer cohorts, suggesting repertoire reconstitution through rebound thymic output.

Here V drops 3 bases and J drops 6 bases, and the junction holds 2 bases not matched to any gene. The germline V gene (reference sequence) supplies CDR1 LNHDA and CDR2 SQIVND. The CDR3 starts with the cysteine, ends with the phenylalanine, and has 14 residues. The only DNA kept is the CDR3, 42 bases in frame from the first base. TCR beta rearrangements were amplified from genomic DNA extracted from peripheral blood rather than from sorted cells or RNA. By share, this clonotype ranks as large (0.1 to 1%). Its recognized antigen is unknown. Base quality data are lacking; no much larger clone is found one base away. Multiplex touch-down PCR with a mixed TRB-A/B primer pool was used to amplify rearranged TRB sequences covering the V, D and J segments. Two consecutive PCR reactions with Phusion HS II polymerase added Illumina adapters and sample indices to the amplicons. The amplicons were purified from gel with the NucleoSpin Gel and PCR Clean-up kit and then assessed with Qubit and an Agilent 2100 Bioanalyzer. Sequencing of libraries was carried out on an Illumina MiSeq in 600-cycle, single-indexed, paired-end runs. In the original analysis: MiXCR versions 2.12 and 3.0.5 were used to process the TRB sequences. Each unique CDR3 nucleotide sequence counted as one clone, and only productive sequences with at least two reads were retained. The repertoire metrics were Shannon diversity, evenness, clonality (defined as one minus evenness), and alpha-parameterized diversity profiles covering alpha 0 to 5. The IGoR algorithm was used to compute generation probabilities of clones in paired pre- and post-chemotherapy samples. TCRdb reran the public reads through fastp at Q25 and MiXCR, keeping productive beta chains. Each record represents a unique CDR3 protein, reported with the most common genes and DNA among its rows. These V and J calls originate from TCRdb's pipeline instead of the authors' own analysis. Present in this sample are over a thousand distinct CDR3 sequences, 20% to 25% of which were seen just once. Together, the top ten hold 21% of the sample.

The sequencing input was blood. This TCR was recovered from a human donor with a solid tumor. This chain is built from TRBV19 and TRBJ2-1; a stretch of 10 junction bases matches TRBD2. The CDR3 reads as follows: CASSMGLASNEQFF. At the DNA level, the sequence is TGTGCCAGTAGTATGGGACTAGCGAGCAATGAGCAGTTCTTC.